The 11 T cell receptor beta chains given below trace back to one sample, sequenced in a study of PD-1 blockade in classical Hodgkin lymphoma. Time point: cycle 4 day 1 (C4D1), after six to seven weeks of nivolumab. All trial patients relapsed after autologous stem cell transplantation. Sequencing was performed with immunoSEQ multiplex PCR; in TCRdb, only in-frame clones are kept and a portion is missing. The repertoire holds just under 20,000 clones, with around 82% as singletons. Sequenced material: peripheral blood mononuclear cells (PBMCs), taken before the fourth cycle of nivolumab. The receptors here all came from a human donor with classical Hodgkin lymphoma.

This chain uses TRBV7-3 with TRBJ1-2, with TRBD1 matching 7 bases. Germline V gives CDR1 SGHTA, CDR2 FQGTGA. The CDR3 is 13 residues long. Trimming removed 5 bases from V and 6 bases from J; junction bases left unmatched: 6. The chain's CDR3 is CASSPDRRDGYTF. CDR3 nucleotides: TGTGCCAGCAGCCCGGACAGGAGGGATGGCTACACCTTC.

CDR3 nucleotides: TGTGCCAGCAGTCATAGCGGGATCGGCGAGCAGTACTTC. Amino acid sequence: CASSHSGIGEQYF. V and J are TRBV6-1 and TRBJ2-7; 8 bases map to TRBD2. The CDR3 runs to 13 residues. V gave up 5 bases and J gave up 6 bases; unmatched junction bases: 6. From germline, CDR1 is MNHNS and CDR2 SASEGT.

The chain is built from TRBV7-8 and TRBJ2-1; 7 bases line up with TRBD1. CDR3 length: 15 amino acids. Germline V gene lookup returns CDR1 SGHVS and CDR2 FQNEAQ. V trimming: 8 bases; J trimming: 5 bases; junction bases outside the gene matches: 12. CDR3 coding DNA: TGTGCCAGCCGTCCCATCGGGACAGAACACAATGAGCAGTTCTTC. It is translated as CASRPIGTEHNEQFF.

The chain combines TRBV5-1 with TRBJ2-7, with a possible D match to TRBD2 (5 bases). V was pared by 4 bases and J by 7 bases, with 15 bases between. The CDR3 totals 13 residues. Germline assignment: CDR1 SGHRS and CDR2 YFSETQ. The CDR3 DNA follows: TGCGCCAGCAGCCCAGAACTAGGGTGGGAGCAGTACGTC. Translation: CASSPELGWEQYV.

The rearrangement joins TRBV18 to TRBJ2-5; no firm D call. V was shortened by 3 bases and J by 5 bases, with 10 bases between the two germline ends. The CDR3 length is 13 residues. Germline loops: CDR1 KGHSH, CDR2 LQKENI. CDR3: CASSPISGETQYF. DNA for the CDR3: TGTGCCAGCTCACCGATCTCTGGGGAGACCCAGTACTTC.

This chain uses TRBV5-1 with TRBJ2-1; D is undetermined. The germline V gene encodes CDR1 SGHRS and CDR2 YFSETQ. This CDR3 is 16 amino acids long. V lost 0 bases and J 6 bases, leaving 16 bases between the germline ends. Here the CDR3 DNA reads TGCGCCAGCAGCTTGGATGGACCAGCCGCACTCAATGAGCAGTTCTTC. Translation: CASSLDGPAALNEQFF.

The sample holds a few counts of this clone. CDR3 residues: CASFSSSYEQYF. In nucleotides, the CDR3 is TGTGCCAGCTTCTCCAGCTCCTACGAGCAGTACTTC. The chain is built from TRBV27 and TRBJ2-7; D gene unclear. Between the trimmed V and J ends, which lost 8 bases and 0 bases, there was a span of 8 bases. The CDR3 runs 12 residues. Germline V gene data show CDR1 as MNHEY and CDR2 as SMNVEV (reference sequence).

The J gene is TRBJ1-5, the V gene TRBV19; tentative D call: TRBD1 (5 bases). The CDR3 is 15 residues long. CDR1 LNHDA and CDR2 SQIVND come from the germline V gene (reference sequence). The ends were cut back, 1 base at V and 7 bases at J, with 14 bases in the middle. The CDR3 reads CASSIVGAGAQPQHF. CDR3 bases: TGTGCCAGTAGTATAGTCGGGGCCGGGGCACAGCCCCAGCATTTT.

This clone was seen more than once but under ten times. This chain uses TRBV10-3 with TRBJ2-2; the D is unclear. Between the trimmed V and J ends, which lost 9 bases and 6 bases, there was a span of 17 bases. The CDR3 totals 14 residues. Looked up from germline, CDR1 is ENHRY and CDR2 is SYGVKD. Written as DNA, the CDR3 is TGTGCCATAGGGCTAAGCAACGGTGCCGGGGAGCTGTTTTTT. Amino acid sequence: CAIGLSNGAGELFF.

V gene TRBV29-1 combines with J gene TRBJ2-5; D is undetermined. V gave up 3 bases and J gave up 2 bases, with 7 bases separating them. CDR1 is SQVTM, CDR2 ANQGSEA, per germline. This CDR3 comprises 12 residues. In DNA form, the CDR3 reads TGCAGCGTTGAGTTGTGGCAAGAGACCCAGTACTTC. Protein: CSVELWQETQYF.

The chain links TRBV7-9 to TRBJ2-1; no definite D call. Trimming took off 2 bases at V and 13 bases at J, with 9 bases between the two ends. Germline-derived CDR1 and CDR2 are SEHNR and FQNEAQ (reference sequence). The CDR3 length is 11 residues. The CDR3 DNA sequence: TGTGCCAGCAGCTTATCCTCACCTCAGTTCTTC. Amino acid sequence: CASSLSSPQFF.